Sequencing of this TCR beta chain was carried out in a study of technical replicates of blood from a few donors. The method was immunoSEQ multiplex PCR; TCRdb's version includes in-frame clones alone and lacks a portion of them. This sample has about 90,000 clones, with about nine tenths found just once. The V gene's germline CDR1 is SGHTA and CDR2 FQGNSA. V dropped 0 bases and J dropped 4; count of bases not matched to a gene: 5. This CDR3 region has 15 residues. The J gene is TRBJ1-2, the V gene TRBV7-2; 7 nucleotides line up with TRBD1. The material sequenced was T cells isolated from PBMCs. The clonotype was recovered from a human donor in good health. This CDR3 reads CASSLAQGEAYGYTF. The CDR3 DNA reads TGTGCCAGCAGCTTAGCGCAGGGGGAGGCCTATGGCTACACCTTC.